The 27 T cell receptor beta chains in this list originate from one sample, sequenced in a study of beta chain features in type 1 diabetes. General study points: Type 1 diabetes patients had TCRB CDR3s that were shorter (moderately but significantly so) in all four CD4+ subsets.

These receptors have no identified antigens. The investigators reverse transcribed all of the isolated RNA, so they sequenced expressed TCRB transcripts. Generated by immunoSEQ multiplex PCR, the TCRdb table keeps only in-frame clones and is missing some. This sample carries 600,000 or so clones, around 11% of them seen once, and the ten largest clones take over 0.1%. The sample was naive CD4+ T cells from blood. The receptors stem from a man aged 30 to 45 with type 1 diabetes.

This clone was observed a handful of times. V is TRBV9 and J is TRBJ2-5; TRBD2 aligns across 10 bases. The J segment lost 5 bases and the V segment lost 0 bases, leaving 4 bases of the junction unmatched. CDR3 length equals 15 residues. Germline V gene lookup returns CDR1 SGDLS and CDR2 YYNGEE. The CDR3 nucleotides read TGTGCCAGCAGCGTAGAGACTAGCGGGTATGAGACCCAGTACTTC. Amino acid sequence: CASSVETSGYETQYF.

This clone was seen a few times. CDR3 DNA: TGTGCCAGCGGACTCTACGAGCAGTACTTC. It translates to CASGLYEQYF. The rearrangement joins TRBV28 to TRBJ2-7; weak D call: TRBD2 (5 bases). Trimming cost V 8 bases and J 3 bases, with 5 bases left between them. This CDR3 region has 10 residues. CDR1 is MDHEN and CDR2 is SYDVKM in the germline V gene.

This clone turned up a few times. The V gene is TRBV23-1, the J gene TRBJ2-2, with 10 bases lining up with TRBD1. TRBV23-1 is an ORF, and what it does is uncertain. This CDR3 region has 23 residues. The trim removed 4 bases at V and 4 bases at J, leaving 27 bases unmatched. CDR3 bases: TGCGCCAGCAGTCGATTCGATATTCCGCGGGACAGGGGTCATACTAGGAGCACCGGGGAGCTGTTTTTT. This encodes CASSRFDIPRDRGHTRSTGELFF.

This clone was counted only a few times. This rearrangement joins TRBV28 to TRBJ1-2, with D possibly matching TRBD1 (5 bases). The V end was cut by 6 bases, the J end by 6 bases, with 5 bases between. CDR1 is MDHEN, CDR2 SYDVKM, per germline. The CDR3 contains 10 residues. The CDR3 bases are TGTGCCAGCAGAGGGGATGGCTACACCTTC. Translating gives CASRGDGYTF.

This clone occurred once. The chain employs TRBV7-2 and TRBJ2-5; D possibly corresponds to TRBD2 (7 bases). The germline V and J ends were trimmed by 0 bases and 5 bases, with 13 bases remaining between them. The germline CDR1 and CDR2 sequences are SGHTA and FQGNSA. The CDR3 spans 15 residues. CDR3 protein: CASSLAGGRWETQYF. CDR3 bases: TGTGCCAGCAGCTTAGCCGGGGGGCGCTGGGAGACCCAGTACTTC.

This chain connects TRBV9 to TRBJ1-6, with D hard to call. Per the germline V gene, CDR1 is SGDLS and CDR2 is YYNGEE. Deletions cut 2 bases from V and 10 bases from J, with 13 bases between. CDR3 length: 14 residues. The CDR3 bases are TGTGCCAGCAGCGTGGATGAAGGACTCTCACCCCTCCACTTT. Amino acids: CASSVDEGLSPLHF. Combining the CDR3 with reference TRBV9 and TRBJ1-6 gives the whole variable domain DSGVTQTPKHLITATGQRVTLRCSPRSGDLSVYWYQQSLDQGLQFLIQYYNGEERAKGNILERFSAQQFPDLHSELNLSSLELGDSALYFCASSVDEGLSPLHFGNGTRLTVT.

As for this clone: The sample holds other DNA sequences that translate to the same CDR3. The chain links TRBV4-3 to TRBJ1-2, with D perhaps matching TRBD1 (6 bases). Germline V gives CDR1 LGHNA, CDR2 YSLEER. V lost 0 bases and J lost 2, with 7 bases in between. The CDR3 consists of 14 residues. CDR3 sequence (DNA): TGCGCCAGCAGCCAAGAACAGGGAAACTATGGCTACACCTTC. Amino acids: CASSQEQGNYGYTF.

V and J are TRBV13 and TRBJ2-1; TRBD2 matches 7 bases. The V gene's germline CDR1 is PRHDT and CDR2 FYEKMQ (reference sequence). Trimming at V came to 2 bases and at J to 7 bases, leaving 8 bases not matched to a gene. This CDR3 region has 15 residues. This chain's CDR3 is CASSLRRGGINEQFF. The CDR3 DNA reads as TGTGCCAGCAGCTTACGACGCGGGGGAATTAATGAGCAGTTCTTC.

The table lists this clone with a few counts. The chain carries TRBV5-1 and TRBJ2-1, with D possibly being TRBD1 or TRBD2 (5 bases each). The CDR3 contains 13 residues. From germline, CDR1 is SGHRS and CDR2 YFSETQ. With 3 bases removed from V and 4 bases from J, the gap between germline ends came to 8 bases. Here the CDR3 DNA reads TGCGCCAGCAGCTGGGACGGATACAATGAGCAGTTCTTC. This encodes CASSWDGYNEQFF.

The chain uses TRBV12-5 and TRBJ2-1; TRBD1 aligns across 7 bases. CDR1 is LGHNT, CDR2 FRNRAP, per germline. Germline trimming cut 3 bases from V and 8 bases from J; bases unmatched to any gene: 4. The CDR3 sequence is 13 residues long. In DNA, the CDR3 is TGTGCTAGTGGTTTCGACAGGGTAGATGAGCAGTTCTTC. Encoded protein: CASGFDRVDEQFF.

This clone was detected only a few times. The rearrangement uses TRBV7-9 and TRBJ1-4, with D unclear. In germline, CDR1 is SEHNR, CDR2 FQNEAQ (reference sequence). Trimming took off 5 bases at V and 8 bases at J, with 24 bases between the two ends. This CDR3 is built from 17 residues. Here the CDR3 reads CASSTFLGGSEREKLFF. The CDR3 nucleotides are TGTGCCAGCAGCACATTCCTCGGCGGGTCCGAGCGGGAAAAACTGTTTTTT.

The rearrangement links TRBV7-9 to TRBJ2-1, with TRBD2 identical over 9 bases. Trimming took 2 bases from V and 14 from J; bases not matched to a gene: 13. The CDR3 has 15 amino acids. In germline, CDR1 is SEHNR, CDR2 FQNEAQ (reference sequence). The CDR3 nucleotides are TGTGCCAGCAGCTTAAGTAGGTCTAGCGGGGCCGGGGAGTTCTTC. Protein sequence: CASSLSRSSGAGEFF. Full variable domain (missing parts from reference TRBV7-9 and TRBJ2-1): DTGVSQNPRHKITKRGQNVTFRCDPISEHNRLYWYRQTLGQGPEFLTYFQNEAQLEKSRLLSDRFSAERPKGSFSTLEIQRTEQGDSAMYLCASSLSRSSGAGEFFGPGTRLTVL.

The chain carries TRBV14 and TRBJ1-2; D is perhaps TRBD1 (5 bases). Per germline, CDR1 SGHDN and CDR2 FVKESK. The CDR3 extends over 14 amino acids. The germline V and J ends were trimmed by 3 bases and 3 bases, with 11 bases remaining between them. This chain's CDR3 is CASSHAGRHYGYTF. As DNA, the CDR3 is TGTGCCAGCAGCCATGCAGGGAGGCACTATGGCTACACCTTC. The full variable domain, in which reference TRBV14 and TRBJ1-2 provide the parts outside the CDR3, is EAGVTQFPSHSVIEKGQTVTLRCDPISGHDNLYWYRRVMGKEIKFLLHFVKESKQDESGMPNNRFLAERTGGTYSTLKVQPAELEDSGVYFCASSHAGRHYGYTFGSGTRLTVV.

This clone was seen only once. The chain links TRBV18 to TRBJ1-2; no firm D call. The CDR3 totals 13 residues. V was clipped by 2 bases and J by 5 bases, with 9 bases between them. Looked up from germline, CDR1 is KGHSH and CDR2 is LQKENI. The CDR3 DNA sequence: TGTGCCAGCTCACCAGACGTAGGGTATGGCTACACCTTC. Amino acids: CASSPDVGYGYTF.

The chain links TRBV9 to TRBJ1-4; no clear D gene. The CDR3 sequence is 15 residues long. V was shortened by 4 bases and J by 2 bases, with 12 bases between the two germline ends. The V gene's germline CDR1 is SGDLS and CDR2 YYNGEE. The CDR3 loop is CASSQGPATNEKLFF. For the CDR3, the DNA is TGTGCCAGCAGCCAAGGACCGGCTACTAATGAAAAACTGTTTTTT.

This chain links TRBV7-3 with TRBJ1-1; D not resolved. Trimming removed 5 bases at V and 1 base at J, with 8 bases between. Germline-derived CDR1 and CDR2 are SGHTA and FQGTGA. The CDR3 consists of 13 residues. CDR3 in amino acids: CASSQGENTEAFF. CDR3 nucleotide sequence: TGTGCCAGCAGCCAAGGTGAGAACACTGAAGCTTTCTTT.

This clone showed up just a few times. J is TRBJ1-5 and V is TRBV19; D remains unclear. The CDR3 runs 14 residues. In germline, CDR1 is LNHDA, CDR2 SQIVND (reference sequence). The V gene lost 3 bases and the J gene lost 0 bases, with 6 bases spanning the gap. CDR3 sequence: CASSIGFSNQPQHF. CDR3 nucleotides: TGTGCCAGTAGTATCGGATTTAGCAATCAGCCCCAGCATTTT.

This clone was counted only a few times. The rearrangement joins TRBV9 to TRBJ1-1; 8 nucleotides align to TRBD1. The CDR3 runs 15 residues. With V trimmed by 5 bases and J by 1 base, 7 bases remained unmatched. Germline-derived CDR1 and CDR2 are SGDLS and YYNGEE. The CDR3 loop is CASSLGGQENTEAFF. CDR3 nucleotide sequence: TGTGCCAGCAGTCTGGGGGGACAGGAGAACACTGAAGCTTTCTTT. Based on the CDR3 plus reference TRBV9 and TRBJ1-1, the full variable domain is DSGVTQTPKHLITATGQRVTLRCSPRSGDLSVYWYQQSLDQGLQFLIQYYNGEERAKGNILERFSAQQFPDLHSELNLSSLELGDSALYFCASSLGGQENTEAFFGQGTRLTVV.

This rearrangement joins TRBV20-1 to TRBJ2-1; 8 bases line up with TRBD1. The CDR3 sequence is 11 residues long. Trimming at V came to 5 bases and at J to 12 bases, leaving 6 bases not matched to a gene. Germline values: CDR1 DFQATT, CDR2 SNEGSKA (reference sequence). The CDR3 here is CSASGTGGQFF. The CDR3 DNA sequence: TGCAGTGCTTCCGGGACAGGCGGGCAGTTCTTC.

The chain is built from TRBV19 and TRBJ1-1; D is uncertain. CDR1 is LNHDA and CDR2 is SQIVND in the germline V gene (reference sequence). The CDR3 runs 14 residues. Trimming took off 6 bases at V and 0 bases at J, with 11 bases between the two ends. The chain's CDR3 is CASRSPGMNTEAFF. CDR3 coding DNA: TGTGCCAGTAGGTCCCCGGGCATGAACACTGAAGCTTTCTTT. The variable domain in full, completed from reference TRBV19 and TRBJ1-1, reads DGGITQSPKYLFRKEGQNVTLSCEQNLNHDAMYWYRQDPGQGLRLIYYSQIVNDFQKGDIAEGYSVSREKKESFPLTVTSAQKNPTAFYLCASRSPGMNTEAFFGQGTRLTVV.

The V gene is TRBV5-1, the J gene TRBJ2-1; unclear D gene. V lost 7 bases and J lost 0, with 14 bases in between. CDR3 length: 15 residues. Germline assignment: CDR1 SGHRS and CDR2 YFSETQ. The CDR3 DNA sequence: TGCGCCAGCGGAGCAGAGCCAAGCTCCTACAATGAGCAGTTCTTC. Its protein product is CASGAEPSSYNEQFF.

The gene calls are TRBV5-6 and TRBJ2-7; maybe TRBD1 (5 bases). Between the trimmed V and J ends, which lost 3 bases and 2 bases, there was a span of 9 bases. Germline loops: CDR1 SGHDT, CDR2 YYEEEE. There are 13 residues in the CDR3. The chain's CDR3 is CASSSTATYEQYF. The CDR3, as DNA: TGTGCCAGCAGCTCGACAGCGACCTACGAGCAGTACTTC.

The chain couples TRBV28 to TRBJ1-2; D might be TRBD1 (5 bases). The CDR3 consists of 14 residues. The germline CDR1 and CDR2 sequences are MDHEN and SYDVKM. Trimming removed 1 base from V and 2 bases from J, with 8 bases in between. The CDR3 DNA follows: TGTGCCAGCAGTTTATCGGACACCAACTATGGCTACACCTTC. Its protein is CASSLSDTNYGYTF.

The genes are TRBV6-5 and TRBJ1-3; D is uncertain. This CDR3 spans 15 amino acids. Trimming pared 2 bases from V and 0 bases from J, leaving 8 bases between. Germline V gives CDR1 MNHEY, CDR2 SVGAGI. The CDR3: CASSYGFLSGNTIYF. The CDR3 nucleotides are TGTGCCAGCAGTTACGGATTTCTCTCTGGAAACACCATATATTTT.

The V and J genes are TRBV25-1 and TRBJ1-6, with 9 bases fitting TRBD1. V gave up 3 bases and J gave up 10 bases; unmatched junction bases: 4. Germline CDR1 and CDR2: MGHDK and SYGVNS. CDR3 length equals 14 residues. CDR3 amino acids: CASSDGQGLSPLHF. Written as DNA, the CDR3 is TGTGCCAGCAGTGACGGACAGGGGCTATCACCCCTCCACTTT.

This clone was counted between two and nine times. The rearrangement uses TRBV2 and TRBJ1-6, with D uncertain. In germline, CDR1 is SNHLY, CDR2 FYNNEI. Trimming pared 9 bases from V and 10 bases from J, leaving 10 bases between. The CDR3 covers 11 residues. CDR3 DNA sequence: TGTGCCAGAGGACCTTTGTCACCCCTCCACTTT. Translation: CARGPLSPLHF.

This clone was detected a few times. The V gene is TRBV12-5, the J gene TRBJ2-5; 8 bases agree with TRBD2. V was pared by 6 bases and J by 2 bases, with 5 bases of the junction left unmatched. Germline CDR1 reads LGHNT; CDR2 reads FRNRAP. The CDR3 sequence is 14 residues long. CDR3 loop: CASGLSGAQETQYF. The CDR3 DNA sequence: TGTGCTAGTGGCCTTAGCGGGGCACAAGAGACCCAGTACTTC. Full variable domain (outside the CDR3, taken from reference TRBV12-5 and TRBJ2-5): DARVTQTPRHKVTEMGQEVTMRCQPILGHNTVFWYRQTMMQGLELLAYFRNRAPLDDSGMPKDRFSAEMPDATLATLKIQPSEPRDSAVYFCASGLSGAQETQYFGPGTRLLVL.